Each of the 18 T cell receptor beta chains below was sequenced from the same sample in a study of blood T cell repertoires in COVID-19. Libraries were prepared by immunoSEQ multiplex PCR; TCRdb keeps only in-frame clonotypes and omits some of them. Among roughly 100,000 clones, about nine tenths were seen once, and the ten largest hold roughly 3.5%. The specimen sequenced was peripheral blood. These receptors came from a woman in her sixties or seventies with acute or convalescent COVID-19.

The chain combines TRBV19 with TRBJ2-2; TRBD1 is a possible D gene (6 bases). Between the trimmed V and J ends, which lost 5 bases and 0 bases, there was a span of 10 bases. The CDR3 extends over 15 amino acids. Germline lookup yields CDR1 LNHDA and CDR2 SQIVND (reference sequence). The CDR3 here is CASSLDSSNTGELFF. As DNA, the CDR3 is TGTGCCAGTAGTTTGGACAGTTCGAACACCGGGGAGCTGTTTTTT. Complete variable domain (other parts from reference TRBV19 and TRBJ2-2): DGGITQSPKYLFRKEGQNVTLSCEQNLNHDAMYWYRQDPGQGLRLIYYSQIVNDFQKGDIAEGYSVSREKKESFPLTVTSAQKNPTAFYLCASSLDSSNTGELFFGEGSRLTVL.

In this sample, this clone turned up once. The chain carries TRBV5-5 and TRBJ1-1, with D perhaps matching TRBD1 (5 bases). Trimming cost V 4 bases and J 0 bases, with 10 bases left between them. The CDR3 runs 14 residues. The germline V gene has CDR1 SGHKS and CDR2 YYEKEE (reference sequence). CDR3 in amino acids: CASSHATVNTEAFF. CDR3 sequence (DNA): TGTGCCAGCAGCCACGCGACAGTGAACACTGAAGCTTTCTTT.

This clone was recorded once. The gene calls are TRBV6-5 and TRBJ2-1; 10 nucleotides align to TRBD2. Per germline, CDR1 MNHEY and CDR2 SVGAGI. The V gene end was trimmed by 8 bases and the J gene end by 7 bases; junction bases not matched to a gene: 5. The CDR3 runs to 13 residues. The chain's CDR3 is CASRSSGSNEQFF. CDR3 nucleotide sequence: TGTGCCAGCCGGTCTAGCGGGAGTAATGAGCAGTTCTTC.

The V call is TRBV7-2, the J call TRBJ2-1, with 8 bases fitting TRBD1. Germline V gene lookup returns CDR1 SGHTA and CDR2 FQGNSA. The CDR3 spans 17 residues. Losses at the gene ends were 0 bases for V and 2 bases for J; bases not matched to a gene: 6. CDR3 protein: CASSLASGTGAYNEQFF. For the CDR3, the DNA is TGTGCCAGCAGCTTAGCTTCCGGGACAGGCGCCTACAATGAGCAGTTCTTC.

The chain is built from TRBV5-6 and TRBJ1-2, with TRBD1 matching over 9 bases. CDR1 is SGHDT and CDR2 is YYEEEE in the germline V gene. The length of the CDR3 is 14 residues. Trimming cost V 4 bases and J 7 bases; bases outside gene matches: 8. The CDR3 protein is CASSRDRVERGYTF. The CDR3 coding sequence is TGTGCCAGCAGCCGGGACAGGGTTGAACGTGGCTACACCTTC.

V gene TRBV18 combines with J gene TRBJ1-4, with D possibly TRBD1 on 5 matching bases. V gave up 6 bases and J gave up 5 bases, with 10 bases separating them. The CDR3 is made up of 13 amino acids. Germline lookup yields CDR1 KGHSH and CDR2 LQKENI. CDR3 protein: CASSQAGNEKLFF. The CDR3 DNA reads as TGTGCCAGCTCGCAAGCAGGGAATGAAAAACTGTTTTTT.

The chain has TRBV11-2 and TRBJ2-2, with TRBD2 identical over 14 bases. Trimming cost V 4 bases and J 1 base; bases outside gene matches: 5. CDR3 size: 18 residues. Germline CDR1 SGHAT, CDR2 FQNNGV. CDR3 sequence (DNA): TGTGCCAGCAGCTCTTGGACTAGCGGGGGGCGGAACACCGGGGAGCTGTTTTTT. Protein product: CASSSWTSGGRNTGELFF.

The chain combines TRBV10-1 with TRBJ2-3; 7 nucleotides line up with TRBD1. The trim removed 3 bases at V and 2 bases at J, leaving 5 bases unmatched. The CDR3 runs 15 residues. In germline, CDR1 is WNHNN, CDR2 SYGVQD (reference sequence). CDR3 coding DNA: TGCGCCAGCAGTGATGCAGACAGGGACACAGATACGCAGTATTTT. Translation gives CASSDADRDTDTQYF.

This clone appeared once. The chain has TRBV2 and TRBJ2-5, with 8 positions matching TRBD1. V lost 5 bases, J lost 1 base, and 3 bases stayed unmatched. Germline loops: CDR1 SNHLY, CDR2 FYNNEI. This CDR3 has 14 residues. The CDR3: CASSRTGSQETQYF. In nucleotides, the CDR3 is TGTGCCAGCAGTAGGACAGGGTCCCAAGAGACCCAGTACTTC.

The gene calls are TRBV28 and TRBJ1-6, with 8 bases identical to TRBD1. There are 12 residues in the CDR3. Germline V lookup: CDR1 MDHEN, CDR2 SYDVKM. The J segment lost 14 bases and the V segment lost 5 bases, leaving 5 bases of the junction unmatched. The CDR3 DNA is TGTGCCAGCAGTCCTAACAGGGGGGCCCTCCACTTT. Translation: CASSPNRGALHF.

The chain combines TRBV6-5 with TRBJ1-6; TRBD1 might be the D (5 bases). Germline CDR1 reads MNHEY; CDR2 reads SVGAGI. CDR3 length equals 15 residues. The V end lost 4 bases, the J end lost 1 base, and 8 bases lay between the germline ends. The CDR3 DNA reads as TGTGCCAGCAGTTCGCGGGGGTCCTATAATTCACCCCTCCACTTT. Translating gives CASSSRGSYNSPLHF.

The CDR3 loop is CASGLGGNTEAFF. The CDR3 region has the DNA TGTGCTAGTGGTTTAGGAGGGAACACTGAAGCTTTCTTT. The rearrangement joins TRBV12-5 to TRBJ1-1; D uncertain. V dropped 3 bases and J dropped 1 base, with 6 bases sitting between them. Per the germline V gene, CDR1 is LGHNT and CDR2 is FRNRAP. The CDR3 extends over 13 amino acids.

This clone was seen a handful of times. The CDR3 DNA reads TGTGCCAGTAGCCACCCACCTGGGACAGGGACAGGAAACACCATATATTTT. Protein product: CASSHPPGTGTGNTIYF. The V call is TRBV19, the J call TRBJ1-3; 9 nucleotides match TRBD1. The CDR3 extends over 17 amino acids. J lost 4 bases, V lost 6 bases, and 13 bases had no gene match. Germline loops: CDR1 LNHDA, CDR2 SQIVND (reference sequence). Full variable domain (rest looked up from reference TRBV19 and TRBJ1-3): DGGITQSPKYLFRKEGQNVTLSCEQNLNHDAMYWYRQDPGQGLRLIYYSQIVNDFQKGDIAEGYSVSREKKESFPLTVTSAQKNPTAFYLCASSHPPGTGTGNTIYFGEGSWLTVV.

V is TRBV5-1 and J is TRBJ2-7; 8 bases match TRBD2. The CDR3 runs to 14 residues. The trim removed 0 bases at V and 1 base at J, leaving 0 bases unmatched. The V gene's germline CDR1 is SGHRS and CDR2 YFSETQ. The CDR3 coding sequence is TGCGCCAGCAGCTTGGAGCGGGGGTCCTACGAGCAGTACTTC. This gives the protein CASSLERGSYEQYF.

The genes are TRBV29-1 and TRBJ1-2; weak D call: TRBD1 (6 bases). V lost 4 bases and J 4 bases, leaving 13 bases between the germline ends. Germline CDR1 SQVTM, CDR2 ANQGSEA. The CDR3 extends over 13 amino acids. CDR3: CSVAGIGGYGYTF. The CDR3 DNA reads TGCAGCGTTGCTGGGATAGGGGGCTATGGCTACACCTTC.

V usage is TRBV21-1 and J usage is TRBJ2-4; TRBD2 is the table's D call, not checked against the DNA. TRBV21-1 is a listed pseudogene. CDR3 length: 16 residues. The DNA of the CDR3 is TGTGCCAGCAGCAAGCAGGCCCGAGGGGCCAAAAACATTCAGTACTTC. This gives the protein CASSKQARGAKNIQYF.

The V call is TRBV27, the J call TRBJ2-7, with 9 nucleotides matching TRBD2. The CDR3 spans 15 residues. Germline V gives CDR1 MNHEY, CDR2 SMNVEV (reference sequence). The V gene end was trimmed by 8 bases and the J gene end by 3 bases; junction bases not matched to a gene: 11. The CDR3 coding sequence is TGTGCCAGCGTAGCCTTTAGCGGGAGCGGCTACGAGCAGTACTTC. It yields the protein CASVAFSGSGYEQYF.

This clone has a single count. The CDR3 region is CASRTGGPVGELFF. The CDR3 DNA sequence: TGCGCCAGCAGGACGGGGGGGCCAGTCGGGGAGCTGTTTTTT. V and J are TRBV10-2 and TRBJ2-2, with 8 bases aligning to TRBD2. Germline V gene data show CDR1 as WSHSY and CDR2 as SAAADI. CDR3 length equals 14 residues. Trimming removed 6 bases from V and 7 bases from J; junction bases left unmatched: 7.